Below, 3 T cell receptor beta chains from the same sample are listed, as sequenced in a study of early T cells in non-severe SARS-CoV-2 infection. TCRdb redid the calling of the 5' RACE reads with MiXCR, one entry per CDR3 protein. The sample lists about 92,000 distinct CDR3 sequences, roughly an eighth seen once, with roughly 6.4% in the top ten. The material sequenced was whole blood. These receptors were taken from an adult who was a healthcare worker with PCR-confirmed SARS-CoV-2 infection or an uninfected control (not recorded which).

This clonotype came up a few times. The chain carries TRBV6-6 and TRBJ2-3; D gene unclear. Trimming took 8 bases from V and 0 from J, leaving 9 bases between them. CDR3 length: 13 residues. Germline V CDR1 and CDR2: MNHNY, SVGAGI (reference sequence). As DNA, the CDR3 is TGTGCCAGCTCCATTACTAGCACAGATACGCAGTATTTT. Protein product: CASSITSTDTQYF.

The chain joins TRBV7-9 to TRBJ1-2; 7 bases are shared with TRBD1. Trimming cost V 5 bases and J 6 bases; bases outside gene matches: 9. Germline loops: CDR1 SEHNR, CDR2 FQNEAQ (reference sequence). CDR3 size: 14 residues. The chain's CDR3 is CASSVTGYFDGYTF. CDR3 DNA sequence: TGTGCCAGCAGCGTGACAGGGTACTTCGATGGCTACACCTTC.

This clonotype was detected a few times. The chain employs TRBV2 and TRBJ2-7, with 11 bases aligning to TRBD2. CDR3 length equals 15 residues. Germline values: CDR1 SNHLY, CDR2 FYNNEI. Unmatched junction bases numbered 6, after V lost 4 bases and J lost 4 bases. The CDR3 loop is CASSGTSGSKYEQYF. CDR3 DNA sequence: TGTGCCAGCAGTGGTACTAGCGGGAGTAAATACGAGCAGTACTTC.